The clone carrying this T cell receptor (beta chain) was observed at least ten times. Antigen unknown. Trimming took 4 bases from V and 4 from J; bases not matched to a gene: 7. The CDR3 length is 14 residues. From germline, CDR1 is SQVTM and CDR2 ANQGSEA. These data originate in a study of read filtering for tumor transcriptome and immune sequencing. Overall study findings and caveats: In IR-seq, single-read clonotypes were 75% to 90% of clonotypes but approximately 3.2% of reads.

From 350 to 500 ng of RNA, a library with molecular barcoded alpha/delta and beta/gamma adaptors was made. TCRdb ran MiXCR on the reads and lists one entry per CDR3 protein. The profile shows roughly 90,000 distinct CDR3 sequences, around 12% of them singletons. The chain is built from TRBV29-1 and TRBJ1-5; 7 positions match TRBD1. The TCR originated in a donor at least 40 years old with multiple myeloma. Input material: a population of CD138-negative cells sorted from bone marrow. Here the CDR3 reads CSVAMGQPNQPQHF. DNA for the CDR3: TGCAGCGTTGCGATGGGACAGCCTAATCAGCCCCAGCATTTT.